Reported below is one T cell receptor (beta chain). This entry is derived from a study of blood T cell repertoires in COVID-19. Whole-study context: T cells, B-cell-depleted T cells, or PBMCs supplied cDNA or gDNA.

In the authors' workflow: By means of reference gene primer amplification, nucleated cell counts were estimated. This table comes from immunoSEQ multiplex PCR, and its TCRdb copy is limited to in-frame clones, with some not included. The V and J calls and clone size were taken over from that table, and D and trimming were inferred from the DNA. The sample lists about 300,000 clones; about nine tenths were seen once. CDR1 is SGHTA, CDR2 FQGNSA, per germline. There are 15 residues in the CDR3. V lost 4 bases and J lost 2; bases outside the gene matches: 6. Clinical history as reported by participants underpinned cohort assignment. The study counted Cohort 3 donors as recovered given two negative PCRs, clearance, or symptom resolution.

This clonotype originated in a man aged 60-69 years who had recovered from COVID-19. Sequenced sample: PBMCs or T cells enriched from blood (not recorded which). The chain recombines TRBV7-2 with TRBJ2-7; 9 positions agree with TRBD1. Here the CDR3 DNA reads TGTGCCAGCAGCTCTACCGGGACAGGGACCTACGAGCAGTACTTC. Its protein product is CASSSTGTGTYEQYF. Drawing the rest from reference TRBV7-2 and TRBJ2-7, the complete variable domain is GAGVSQSPSNKVTEKGKDVELRCDPISGHTALYWYRQSLGQGLEFLIYFQGNSAPDKSGLPSDRFSAERTGGSVSTLTIQRTQQEDSAVYLCASSSTGTGTYEQYFGPGTRLTVT.